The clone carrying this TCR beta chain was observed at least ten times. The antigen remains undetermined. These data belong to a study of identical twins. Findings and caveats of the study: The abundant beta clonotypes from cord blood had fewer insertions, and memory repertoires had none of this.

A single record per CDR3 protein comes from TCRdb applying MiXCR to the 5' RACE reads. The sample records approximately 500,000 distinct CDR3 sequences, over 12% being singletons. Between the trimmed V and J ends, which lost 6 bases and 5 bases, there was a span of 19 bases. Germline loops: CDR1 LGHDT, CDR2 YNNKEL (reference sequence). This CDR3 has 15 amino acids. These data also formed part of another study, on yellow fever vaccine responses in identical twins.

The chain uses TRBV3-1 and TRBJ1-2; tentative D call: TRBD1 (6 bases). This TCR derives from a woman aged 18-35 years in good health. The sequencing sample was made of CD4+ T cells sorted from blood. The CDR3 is CASSYRAGDNYGYTF. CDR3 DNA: TGTGCCAGCAGTTATAGAGCAGGGGACAATTATGGCTACACCTTC.